This T cell receptor (beta chain) was sequenced for a study of Graves' ophthalmopathy and Graves' hyperthyroidism. Findings and caveats of the study: A model built from 13 signatures distinguished ophthalmopathy from stable hyperthyroidism with approximately 88% sensitivity and 81.08% specificity. In predicting ophthalmopathy progression, the model reached around 65% sensitivity and 72% to 85% specificity.

Moderate-to-severe activity, with CAS ≥3, NOSPECS ≥4 and duration under 3 months, characterized the donors with ophthalmopathy. This clonotype has only a few counts. What it binds is not known. Per the germline V gene, CDR1 is SGHAT and CDR2 is FQNNGV. The V and J ends lost 5 bases and 0 bases respectively, with 8 bases between them. The CDR3 totals 15 residues. The TCR beta CDR3 regions underwent amplification from RNA transcripts. After a first-round RT-PCR with HTBI primers, a second-round multiplex PCR was run. TCRdb fed the multiplex PCR reads into MiXCR, producing one record per CDR3 protein. The sample has about 640,000 distinct CDR3 sequences; roughly two fifths are singletons.

J is TRBJ2-6 and V is TRBV11-2, with no clear D. The sequence came from an adult man with Graves' ophthalmopathy. The sample comprised peripheral blood. CDR3 sequence reads: CASSGGDSGANVLTF. The CDR3 DNA follows: TGTGCCAGCAGCGGTGGGGACTCTGGGGCCAACGTCCTGACTTTC. The full variable domain, rest sourced from reference TRBV11-2 and TRBJ2-6, is EAGVAQSPRYKIIEKRQSVAFWCNPISGHATLYWYQQILGQGPKLLIQFQNNGVVDDSQLPKDRFSAERLKGVDSTLKIQPAKLEDSAVYLCASSGGDSGANVLTFGAGSRLTVL.